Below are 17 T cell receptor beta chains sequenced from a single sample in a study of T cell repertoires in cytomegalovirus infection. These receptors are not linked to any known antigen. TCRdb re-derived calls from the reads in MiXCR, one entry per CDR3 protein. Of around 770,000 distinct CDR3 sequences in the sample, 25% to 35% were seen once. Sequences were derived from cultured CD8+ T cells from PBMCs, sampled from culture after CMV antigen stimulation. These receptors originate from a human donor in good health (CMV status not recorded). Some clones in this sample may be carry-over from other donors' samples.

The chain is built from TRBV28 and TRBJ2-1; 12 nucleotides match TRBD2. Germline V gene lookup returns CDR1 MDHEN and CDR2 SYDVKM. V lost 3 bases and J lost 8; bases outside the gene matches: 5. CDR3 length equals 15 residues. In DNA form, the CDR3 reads TGTGCCAGCAGTTTTTCTAGCGGGGGGGGAGATGAGCAGTTCTTC. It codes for CASSFSSGGGDEQFF. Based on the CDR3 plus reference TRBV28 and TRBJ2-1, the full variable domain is DVKVTQSSRYLVKRTGEKVFLECVQDMDHENMFWYRQDPGLGLRLIYFSYDVKMKEKGDIPEGYSVSREKKERFSLILESASTNQTSMYLCASSFSSGGGDEQFFGPGTRLTVL.

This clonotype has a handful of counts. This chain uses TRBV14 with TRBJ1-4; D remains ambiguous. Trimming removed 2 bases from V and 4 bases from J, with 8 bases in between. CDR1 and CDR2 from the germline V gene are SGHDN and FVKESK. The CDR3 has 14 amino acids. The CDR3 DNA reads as TGTGCCAGCAGCCAACTGGGGTATAATGAAAAACTGTTTTTT. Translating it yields CASSQLGYNEKLFF.

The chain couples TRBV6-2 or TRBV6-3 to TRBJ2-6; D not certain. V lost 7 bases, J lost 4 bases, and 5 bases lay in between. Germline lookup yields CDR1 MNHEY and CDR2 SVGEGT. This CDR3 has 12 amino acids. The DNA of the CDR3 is TGTGCCAGCATATCGGGGGCCAACGTCCTGACTTTC. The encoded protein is CASISGANVLTF.

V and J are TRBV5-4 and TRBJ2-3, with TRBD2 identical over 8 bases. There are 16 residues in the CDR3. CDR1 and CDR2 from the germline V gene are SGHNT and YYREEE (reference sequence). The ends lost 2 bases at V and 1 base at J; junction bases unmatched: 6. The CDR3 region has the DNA TGTGCCAGCAGCTTATCCGGGGGGGCCGGCACAGATACGCAGTATTTT. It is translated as CASSLSGGAGTDTQYF.

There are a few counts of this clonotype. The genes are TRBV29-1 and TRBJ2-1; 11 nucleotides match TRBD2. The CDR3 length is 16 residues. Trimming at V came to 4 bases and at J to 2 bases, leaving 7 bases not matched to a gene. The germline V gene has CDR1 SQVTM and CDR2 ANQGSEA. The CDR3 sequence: CSVGGSGGATYNEQFF. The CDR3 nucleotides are TGCAGCGTTGGTGGTAGCGGGGGGGCCACCTACAATGAGCAGTTCTTC.

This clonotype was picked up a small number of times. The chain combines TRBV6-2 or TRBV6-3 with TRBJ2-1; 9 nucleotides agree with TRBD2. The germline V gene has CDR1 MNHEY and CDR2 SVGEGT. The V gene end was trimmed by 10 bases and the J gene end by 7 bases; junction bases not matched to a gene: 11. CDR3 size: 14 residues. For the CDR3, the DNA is TGTGCCACCGATGGCGGGGGGGCTGGTAATGAGCAGTTCTTC. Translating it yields CATDGGGAGNEQFF.

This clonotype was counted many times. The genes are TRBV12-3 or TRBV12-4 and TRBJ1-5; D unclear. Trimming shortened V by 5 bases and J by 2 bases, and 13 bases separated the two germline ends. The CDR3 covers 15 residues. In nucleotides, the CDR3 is TGTGCCAGCAGTAGATCACTCGGACGCAATCAGCCCCAGCATTTT. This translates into CASSRSLGRNQPQHF.

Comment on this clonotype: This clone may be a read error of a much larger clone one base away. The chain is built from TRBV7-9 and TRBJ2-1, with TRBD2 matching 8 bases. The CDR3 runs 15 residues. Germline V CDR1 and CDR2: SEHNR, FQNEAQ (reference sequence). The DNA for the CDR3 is TGTGCCGGCAGCATGAGCGGGGGCCAACCCAATGAGCAGTTCTTC. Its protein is CAGSMSGGQPNEQFF.

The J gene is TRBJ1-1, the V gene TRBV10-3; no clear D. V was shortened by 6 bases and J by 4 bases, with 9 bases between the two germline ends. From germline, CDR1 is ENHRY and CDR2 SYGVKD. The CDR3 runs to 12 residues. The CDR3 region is CAISLVGTEAFF. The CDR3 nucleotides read TGTGCCATCAGCCTGGTGGGCACTGAAGCTTTCTTT.

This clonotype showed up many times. Here the CDR3 reads CASSPPGGEGDTQYF. In DNA form, the CDR3 reads TGTGCCAGCAGTCCCCCAGGCGGGGAGGGAGATACGCAGTATTTT. The gene calls are TRBV12-3 or TRBV12-4 and TRBJ2-3; TRBD2 matches 7 bases. The length of the CDR3 is 15 residues. V shed 5 bases, J shed 5 bases, and the junction held 10 bases outside the gene matches.

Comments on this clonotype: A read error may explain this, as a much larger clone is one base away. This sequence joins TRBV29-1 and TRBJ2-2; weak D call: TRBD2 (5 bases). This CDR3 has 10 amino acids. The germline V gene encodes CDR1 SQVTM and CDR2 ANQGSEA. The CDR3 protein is CIARDGELFF. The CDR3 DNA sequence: TGCATCGCGAGGGACGGGGAGCTGTTTTTT.

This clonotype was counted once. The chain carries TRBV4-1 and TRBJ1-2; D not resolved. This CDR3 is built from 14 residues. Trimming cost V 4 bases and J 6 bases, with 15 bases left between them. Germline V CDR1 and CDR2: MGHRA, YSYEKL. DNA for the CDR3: TGCGCCAGCAGCCCCCGGAGCAGCCAAGATGGCTACACCTTC. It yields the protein CASSPRSSQDGYTF.

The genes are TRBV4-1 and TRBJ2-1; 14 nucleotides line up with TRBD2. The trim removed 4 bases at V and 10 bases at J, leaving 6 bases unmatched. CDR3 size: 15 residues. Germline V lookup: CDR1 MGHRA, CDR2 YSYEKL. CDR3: CASSPGLAGVQEQFF. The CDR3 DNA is TGCGCCAGCAGCCCGGGACTAGCGGGGGTCCAAGAGCAGTTCTTC.

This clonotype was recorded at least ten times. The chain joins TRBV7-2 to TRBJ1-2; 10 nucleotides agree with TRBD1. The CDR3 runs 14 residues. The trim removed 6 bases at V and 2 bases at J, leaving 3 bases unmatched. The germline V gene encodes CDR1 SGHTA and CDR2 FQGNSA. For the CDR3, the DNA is TGTGCCAGCAGGGGACAGGGGACAAACTATGGCTACACCTTC. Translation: CASRGQGTNYGYTF.

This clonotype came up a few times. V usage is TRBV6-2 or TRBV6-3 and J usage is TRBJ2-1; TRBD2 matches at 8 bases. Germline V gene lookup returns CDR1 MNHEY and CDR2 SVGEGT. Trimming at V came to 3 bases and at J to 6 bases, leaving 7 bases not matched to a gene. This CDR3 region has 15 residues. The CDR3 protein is CASSYLRGASNEQFF. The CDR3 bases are TGTGCCAGCAGTTATTTGCGGGGGGCCTCCAATGAGCAGTTCTTC.

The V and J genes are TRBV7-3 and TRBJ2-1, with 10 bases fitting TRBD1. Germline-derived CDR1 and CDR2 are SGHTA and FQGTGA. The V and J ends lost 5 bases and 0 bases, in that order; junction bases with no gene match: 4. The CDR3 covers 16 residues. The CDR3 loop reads CASSARQGASYNEQFF. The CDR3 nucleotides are TGTGCCAGCAGCGCCCGACAGGGGGCCTCCTACAATGAGCAGTTCTTC.

CDR3 protein: CASSLVTGTGFNQPQHF. CDR3 nucleotides: TGTGCCAGCAGCTTAGTAACCGGGACAGGGTTCAATCAGCCCCAGCATTTT. The chain employs TRBV7-2 and TRBJ1-5; 9 nucleotides agree with TRBD1. Germline trimming cut 1 base from V and 3 bases from J; bases unmatched to any gene: 7. Germline-derived CDR1 and CDR2 are SGHTA and FQGNSA. The length of the CDR3 is 17 residues.